A selection of T cell receptor beta chains follows, all from one sample in a study of CD4 T cell repertoires in COVID-19. The assay was immunoSEQ multiplex PCR, and TCRdb's table has in-frame clones only and misses some. In the table there are about 75,000 clones, 83% of which are singletons. The sequencing here drew on CD4+ T cells from peripheral blood, taken after recovery from COVID-19. The receptors derive from a human donor who had COVID-19. The CDR3 runs from the conserved cysteine through the conserved F or W. A D gene is named only where the DNA matches it firmly. The size field is filled for only some rows; it gives once, few, many or a size class.

clone_size,cdr3_length,j_call,v_call,d_call,cdr3_nt,cdr3_aa
-,12,TRBJ2-3,TRBV7-3,-,TGTGCCAGCAGCTTAATGGGGGGTACGCAGTATTTT,CASSLMGGTQYF
once,14,TRBJ1-2,TRBV6-6,-,TGTGCCAGCACCTACGGGGTGAATTTGTCTGGCTACACCTTC,CASTYGVNLSGYTF
-,15,TRBJ2-3,TRBV6-5,-,TGTGCCAGCATCCCCTCGACGGGAAGAGGGGATACGCAGTATTTT,CASIPSTGRGDTQYF
-,13,TRBJ1-1,TRBV10-3,-,TGTGCTTCGGGGCTGGGTTTGGGCACTGAAGCTTTCTTT,CASGLGLGTEAFF
-,14,TRBJ1-4,TRBV19,TRBD1,TGTGCCAGTAGTATGGGGCAGGGGGATGAAAAACTGTTTTTT,CASSMGQGDEKLFF
-,13,TRBJ1-3,TRBV6-5,TRBD1,TGTGCCAGCAGGACAGGGGTGGGAAACACCATATATTTT,CASRTGVGNTIYF
-,13,TRBJ2-1,TRBV10-2,-,TGCGCCAGCAGTTGGGACTTCGAGAATGAGCAGTTCTTC,CASSWDFENEQFF
-,13,TRBJ2-2,TRBV11-2,-,TGTGCCAGCAGGGTCGGCTCTGCAGGGGAGCTGTTTTTT,CASRVGSAGELFF
-,15,TRBJ2-1,TRBV11-2,-,TGTGCCAGCAGCTCCGGGACAAGCTCTAACAATGAGCAGTTCTTC,CASSSGTSSNNEQFF
-,13,TRBJ1-4,TRBV2,-,TGTGCCACTACGTCTGACAGTATAGAAAAACTGTTTTTT,CATTSDSIEKLFF
-,13,TRBJ1-1,TRBV19,-,TGTGCCAGTAGTGTCATACAGAACACTGAAGCTTTCTTT,CASSVIQNTEAFF
-,13,TRBJ1-3,TRBV2,-,TGTGCCAGCAGGAGACAATCTGGAAACACCATATATTTT,CASRRQSGNTIYF
-,16,TRBJ1-3,TRBV4-2,-,TGTGCCAGCAGCCCCTCGTGGGGAATAACTGGAAACACCATATATTTT,CASSPSWGITGNTIYF